This TCR beta chain originates from a study of control samples from healthy donors and cancer patients. The CDR3 has 16 residues. Trimming removed 3 bases from V and 2 bases from J, with 16 bases in between. Looked up from germline, CDR1 is SGHRS and CDR2 is YFSETQ. This clone is a singleton in its sample. TCRdb's copy holds only in-frame clones and misses some; the assay was immunoSEQ multiplex PCR. Counted here are approximately 120,000 clones, 87% occurring once; the ten biggest clones make up more than 1.5%. Input material: blood. The TCR sequence derives from a man younger than 35 in good health. This rearrangement joins TRBV5-1 to TRBJ2-3, with a possible D match to TRBD1 (8 bases). As DNA, the CDR3 is TGCGCCAGCAGCTACAGGGGGGGCCCGTCCACAGATACGCAGTATTTT. Protein product: CASSYRGGPSTDTQYF.